This T cell receptor beta chain was observed in a study of blood T cell repertoires in COVID-19. Study-level background: Samples representing acute and convalescent COVID-19 were sourced from the United States, Italy and Spain.

The V end lost 4 bases, the J end lost 2 bases, and 14 bases lay between the germline ends. The CDR3 loop spans 15 amino acids. Germline V lookup: CDR1 SGHAT, CDR2 FQNNGV. TCRdb's table, derived via immunoSEQ multiplex PCR, lists solely in-frame clones and lacks some. Among about 240,000 clones listed, about 84% were seen once. V usage is TRBV11-2 and J usage is TRBJ1-1; tentatively, D is TRBD1 (6 bases). The sequence was collected from a man aged 80 or over with acute or convalescent COVID-19. Sequencing was performed on peripheral blood. The chain's CDR3 is CASSSPTGPNTEAFF. The CDR3, as DNA: TGTGCCAGCAGCTCCCCGACAGGCCCAAACACTGAAGCTTTCTTT.